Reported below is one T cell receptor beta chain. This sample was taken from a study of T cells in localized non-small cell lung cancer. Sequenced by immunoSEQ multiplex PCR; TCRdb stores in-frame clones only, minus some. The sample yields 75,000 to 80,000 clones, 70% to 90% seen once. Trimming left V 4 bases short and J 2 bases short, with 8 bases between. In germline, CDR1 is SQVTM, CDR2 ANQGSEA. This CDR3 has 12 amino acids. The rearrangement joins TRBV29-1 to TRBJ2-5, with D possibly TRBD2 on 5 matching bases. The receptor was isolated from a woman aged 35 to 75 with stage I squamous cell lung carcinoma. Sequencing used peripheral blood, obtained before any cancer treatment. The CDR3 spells CSVGRTQETQYF. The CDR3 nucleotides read TGCAGCGTTGGCCGGACTCAAGAGACCCAGTACTTC. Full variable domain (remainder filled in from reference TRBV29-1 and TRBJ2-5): SAVISQKPSRDICQRGTSLTIQCQVDSQVTMMFWYRQQPGQSLTLIATANQGSEATYESGFVIDKFPISRPNLTFSTLTVSNMSPEDSSIYLCSVGRTQETQYFGPGTRLLVL.